This is a list of T cell receptor beta chains from one sample in a study of T cell responses to AZD1222 COVID-19 vaccine. Produced via immunoSEQ multiplex PCR; TCRdb's table is partial and in-frame only. The sample includes approximately 120,000 clones, more than 65% of them seen just once. The sample was peripheral blood, taken 28 days after the second AZD1222 dose. Every receptor here comes from an adult who received the AZD1222 COVID-19 vaccine. Each CDR3 is given with its conserved first and last residue. The D gene is left open where the match is weak. Some rows have no size entry. The others give once, few or many, or a class for an expanded clone.

CDR3aa	CDR3nt	j_gene	abundance	v_gene	d_gene
CASSDLGRRDTEAFF	TGTGCCAGCAGTGATTTGGGCAGGCGGGACACTGAAGCTTTCTTT	TRBJ1-1	NA	TRBV6-1	NA
CASTQRGSEAFF	TGTGCCAGCACCCAGAGGGGTTCTGAAGCTTTCTTT	TRBJ1-1	NA	TRBV7-9	NA
CASSHSTGGISPLHF	TGCGCCAGCAGCCACTCGACAGGGGGCATTTCACCCCTCCACTTT	TRBJ1-6	NA	TRBV4-3	TRBD1
CASSRFQGLTGNTIYF	TGTGCCAGCAGCAGGTTCCAGGGTTTGACTGGAAACACCATATATTTT	TRBJ1-3	NA	TRBV3-1/TRBV3-2	NA
CASSRTGTGGTGELFF	TGTGCCAGTAGTAGAACCGGGACAGGGGGGACCGGGGAGCTGTTTTTT	TRBJ2-2	NA	TRBV19	TRBD1
CASSKGSGGRADTQYF	TGTGCCAGCAGCAAAGGGAGCGGGGGGAGGGCCGATACGCAGTATTTT	TRBJ2-3	few	TRBV21-1	NA
CASSLEIGGGLGEQFF	TGTGCCAGCAGCTTAGAAATCGGCGGGGGCTTGGGTGAGCAGTTCTTC	TRBJ2-1	few	TRBV11-1	NA
CATSRPGVDQPQHF	TGTGCCACCAGCAGACCGGGGGTGGATCAGCCCCAGCATTTT	TRBJ1-5	once	TRBV15	NA
CASSLVGTNGNTIYF	TGCGCCAGCAGCTTGGTAGGGACTAACGGAAACACCATATATTTT	TRBJ1-3	NA	TRBV5-1	NA
CATSRKDNEQFF	TGTGCCACCAGCAGAAAGGACAATGAGCAGTTCTTC	TRBJ2-1	NA	TRBV15	NA
CATSIGNQPQHF	TGTGCCACCAGTATTGGCAATCAGCCCCAGCATTTT	TRBJ1-5	NA	TRBV24-1	NA
CASTSPVGYSNQPQHF	TGTGCCAGTACCAGTCCGGTGGGCTATAGCAATCAGCCCCAGCATTTT	TRBJ1-5	NA	TRBV19	NA
CASSYATGLGYTF	TGTGCCAGCAGTTACGCGACAGGTTTGGGCTACACCTTC	TRBJ1-2	NA	TRBV6-5	NA
CASSPRSEGATEAFF	TGTGCCAGCTCACCACGGTCGGAGGGGGCCACTGAAGCTTTCTTT	TRBJ1-1	NA	TRBV18	TRBD1
CSVAWTGGTEAFF	TGCAGCGTTGCTTGGACAGGGGGGACTGAAGCTTTCTTT	TRBJ1-1	NA	TRBV29-1	TRBD1
CASITSGNTEAFF	TGTGCCAGTATAACTTCAGGGAACACTGAAGCTTTCTTT	TRBJ1-1	NA	TRBV19	NA
CASSLRNQGVLGNTIYF	TGTGCCAGCAGCTTGCGGAACCAGGGGGTGCTAGGAAACACCATATATTTT	TRBJ1-3	once	TRBV7-2	TRBD1
CASSPPGRSYNSPLHF	TGTGCCAGCAGCCCTCCCGGACGGAGTTATAATTCACCCCTCCACTTT	TRBJ1-6	NA	TRBV7-9	NA
CASSEETGGTGELFF	TGTGCCAGCAGTGAAGAGACAGGGGGCACCGGGGAGCTGTTTTTT	TRBJ2-2	NA	TRBV6-1	TRBD1
CASSPPDRVAKNIQYF	TGTGCCAGCTCACCACCGGACAGGGTAGCCAAAAACATTCAGTACTTC	TRBJ2-4	NA	TRBV18	TRBD1
CASTTGPGAEDQPQHF	TGTGCCAGCACCACCGGGCCAGGGGCGGAAGATCAGCCCCAGCATTTT	TRBJ1-5	few	TRBV7-6	NA
CAWNLLAGPNEQFF	TGTGCCTGGAATTTACTAGCGGGACCCAATGAGCAGTTCTTC	TRBJ2-1	NA	TRBV30	TRBD2
CASSYRTLTDTQYF	TGTGCCAGCAGTTACCGGACCCTCACAGATACGCAGTATTTT	TRBJ2-3	few	TRBV6-2/TRBV6-3	NA
CAIRGHSTDTQYF	TGTGCCATCCGCGGCCATAGCACAGATACGCAGTATTTT	TRBJ2-3	NA	TRBV6-5	NA
CASSQGALGTEAFF	TGCGCCAGCAGCCAAGGGGCCCTGGGGACTGAAGCTTTCTTT	TRBJ1-1	NA	TRBV4-1	NA
CASSQDITRADTQYF	TGTGCCAGCAGCCAAGATATCACCAGGGCAGATACGCAGTATTTT	TRBJ2-3	NA	TRBV3-1/TRBV3-2	NA